The 3 T cell receptor beta chains below come from one sample, sequenced in a study of cytotoxic CD8 clonotypes in ibrutinib-treated CLL. Assay used: immunoSEQ multiplex PCR; TCRdb lists only in-frame clones, some missing. Here the sample spans about 200,000 clones, 65% to 80% being singletons. The starting material was PBMCs, obtained after 12 months of ibrutinib treatment. The receptors shown here come from a human donor with chronic lymphocytic leukemia.

The CDR3 here is CASKKRGPLDEQYF. DNA for the CDR3: TGTGCCAGCAAAAAGCGGGGGCCCTTGGATGAGCAGTACTTC. The chain recombines TRBV2 with TRBJ2-7; 8 bases map to TRBD2. The J segment lost 7 bases and the V segment lost 7 bases, leaving 12 bases of the junction unmatched. The CDR3 runs to 14 residues. Germline V gives CDR1 SNHLY, CDR2 FYNNEI.

This sequence joins TRBV25-1 and TRBJ1-6; no firm D call. Germline values: CDR1 MGHDK, CDR2 SYGVNS. Trimming left V 4 bases short and J 5 bases short, with 6 bases between. This CDR3 is built from 13 residues. CDR3 in DNA: TGTGCCAGCAGTGCGGGAAATAATTCACCCCTCCACTTT. Its protein is CASSAGNNSPLHF.

This sequence joins TRBV25-1 and TRBJ2-1, with 7 bases that match TRBD2. CDR1 and CDR2 (germline): MGHDK, SYGVNS. The CDR3 loop spans 17 amino acids. J gave up 4 bases and V 5 bases, and 14 bases lay outside the gene matches. The chain's CDR3 is CASSYRRRGSPYNEQFF. CDR3 bases: TGTGCCAGCAGTTACCGACGGCGGGGGAGCCCTTACAATGAGCAGTTCTTC.